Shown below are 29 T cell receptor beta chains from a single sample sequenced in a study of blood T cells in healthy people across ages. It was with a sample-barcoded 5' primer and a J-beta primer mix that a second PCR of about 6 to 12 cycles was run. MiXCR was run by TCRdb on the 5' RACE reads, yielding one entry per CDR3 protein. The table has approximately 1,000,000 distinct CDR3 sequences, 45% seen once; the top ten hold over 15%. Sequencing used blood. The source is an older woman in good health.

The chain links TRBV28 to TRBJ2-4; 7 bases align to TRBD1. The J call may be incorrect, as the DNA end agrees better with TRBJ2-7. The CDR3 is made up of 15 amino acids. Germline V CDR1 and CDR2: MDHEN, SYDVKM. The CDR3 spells CASSTRQGVEVEQYF. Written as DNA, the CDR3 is TGTGCCAGCAGTACGCGACAGGGTGTAGAGGTCGAGCAGTACTTC.

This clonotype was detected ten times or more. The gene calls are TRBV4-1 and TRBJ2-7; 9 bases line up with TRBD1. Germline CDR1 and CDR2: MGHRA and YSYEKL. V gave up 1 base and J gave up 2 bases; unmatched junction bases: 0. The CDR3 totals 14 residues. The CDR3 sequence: CASSQGQGAYEQYF. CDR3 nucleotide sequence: TGCGCCAGCAGCCAAGGACAGGGGGCCTACGAGCAGTACTTC.

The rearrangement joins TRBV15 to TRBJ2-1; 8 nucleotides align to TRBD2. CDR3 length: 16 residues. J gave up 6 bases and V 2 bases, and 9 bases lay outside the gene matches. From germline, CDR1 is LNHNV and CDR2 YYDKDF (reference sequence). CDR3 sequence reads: CATSRPTGLGTNEQFF. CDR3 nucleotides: TGTGCCACCAGCAGACCTACGGGACTAGGTACCAATGAGCAGTTCTTC.

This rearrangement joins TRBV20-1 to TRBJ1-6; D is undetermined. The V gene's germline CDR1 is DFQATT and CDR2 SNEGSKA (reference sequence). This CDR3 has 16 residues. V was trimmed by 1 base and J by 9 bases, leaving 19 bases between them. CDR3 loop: CSARVPTVADGSPLHF. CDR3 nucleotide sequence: TGCAGTGCTAGAGTCCCCACGGTCGCGGATGGTTCACCCCTCCACTTT.

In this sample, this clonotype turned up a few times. The CDR3 is CASSVGVSANEKLFF. As DNA, the CDR3 is TGTGCCAGCAGTGTGGGGGTTTCGGCTAATGAAAAACTGTTTTTT. This rearrangement joins TRBV25-1 to TRBJ1-4, with a weak D call TRBD1 (5 bases). CDR1 MGHDK and CDR2 SYGVNS come from the germline V gene. V shed 4 bases and J shed 3 bases, with 12 bases lying between them. CDR3 length: 15 amino acids.

The CDR3 DNA reads TGTGCCAGCAGTTTAGCGCTCCGAGGACTAGCGGGAGCGAACTACGAGCAGTACTTC. Translating it yields CASSLALRGLAGANYEQYF. The gene calls are TRBV12-3 or TRBV12-4 and TRBJ2-7, with 13 positions matching TRBD2. The CDR3 is 19 amino acids. With 0 bases clipped from V and 3 bases from J, the junction kept 11 bases outside the gene matches.

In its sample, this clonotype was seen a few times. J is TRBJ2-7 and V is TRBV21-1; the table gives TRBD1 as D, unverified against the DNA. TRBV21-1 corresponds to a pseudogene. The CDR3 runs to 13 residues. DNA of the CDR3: TGTGCCAGCAGTCTAGGACAGGTGTGGGAGCAGTACTTC. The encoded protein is CASSLGQVWEQYF.

CDR3 in DNA: TGTGCCAGCAGCTCCATTGCCGGGACCCCCCGGGAGACCCAGTACTTC. This translates into CASSSIAGTPRETQYF. V is TRBV7-2 and J is TRBJ2-7; the D gene could be TRBD1 or TRBD2 (5 bases each). The J call could be wrong; TRBJ2-5 is a better fit for the DNA end. The germline V gene encodes CDR1 SGHTA and CDR2 FQGNSA. The CDR3 consists of 16 residues.

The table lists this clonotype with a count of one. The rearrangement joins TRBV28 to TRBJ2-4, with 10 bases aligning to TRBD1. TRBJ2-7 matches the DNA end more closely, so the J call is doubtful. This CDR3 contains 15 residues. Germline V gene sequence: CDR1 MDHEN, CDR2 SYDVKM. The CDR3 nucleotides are TGTGCCAGCAGTGGAGCCGGGACAGGGGCCTACGAGCAGTACTTC. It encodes CASSGAGTGAYEQYF.

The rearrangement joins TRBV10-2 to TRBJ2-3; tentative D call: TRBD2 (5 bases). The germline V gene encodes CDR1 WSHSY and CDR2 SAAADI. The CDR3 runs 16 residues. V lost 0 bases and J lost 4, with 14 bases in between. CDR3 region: CASSESGIPNPDTQYF. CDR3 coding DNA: TGCGCCAGCAGTGAGTCCGGGATCCCCAACCCAGATACGCAGTATTTT.

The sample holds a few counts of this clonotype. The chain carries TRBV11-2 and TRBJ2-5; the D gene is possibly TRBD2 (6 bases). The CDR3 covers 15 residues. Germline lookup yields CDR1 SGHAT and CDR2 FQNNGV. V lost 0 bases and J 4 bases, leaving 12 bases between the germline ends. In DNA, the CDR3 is TGTGCCAGCAGCTTAGAGGGCGGGGCACGAGAGACCCAGTACTTC. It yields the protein CASSLEGGARETQYF.

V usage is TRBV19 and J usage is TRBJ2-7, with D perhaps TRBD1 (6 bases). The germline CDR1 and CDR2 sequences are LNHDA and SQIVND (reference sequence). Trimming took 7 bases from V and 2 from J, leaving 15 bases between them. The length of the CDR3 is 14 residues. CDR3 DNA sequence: TGTGCCAGTACTTCCGACAGGAGTCCCTACGAGCAGTACTTC. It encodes CASTSDRSPYEQYF.

CDR3 DNA: TGTGCCAGCAGCCCGATATCCACTAGCGGGAGAACGAATGAGCAGTTCTTC. It yields the protein CASSPISTSGRTNEQFF. This chain joins TRBV12-3 or TRBV12-4 and TRBJ2-1, with 11 bases that match TRBD2. V was clipped by 6 bases and J by 7 bases; unmatched bases: 14. The CDR3 spans 17 residues.

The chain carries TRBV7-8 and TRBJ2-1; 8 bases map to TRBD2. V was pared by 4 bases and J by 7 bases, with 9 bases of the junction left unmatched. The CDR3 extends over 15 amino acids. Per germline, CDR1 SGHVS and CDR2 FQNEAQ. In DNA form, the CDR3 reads TGTGCCAGCAGCTCATCCGGGACTAGGAGAAATGAGCAGTTCTTC. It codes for CASSSSGTRRNEQFF. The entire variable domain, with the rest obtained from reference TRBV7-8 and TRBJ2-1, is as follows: GAGVSQSPRYKVAKRGQDVALRCDPISGHVSLFWYQQALGQGPEFLTYFQNEAQLDKSGLPSDRFFAERPEGSVSTLKIQRTQQEDSAVYLCASSSSGTRRNEQFFGPGTRLTVL.

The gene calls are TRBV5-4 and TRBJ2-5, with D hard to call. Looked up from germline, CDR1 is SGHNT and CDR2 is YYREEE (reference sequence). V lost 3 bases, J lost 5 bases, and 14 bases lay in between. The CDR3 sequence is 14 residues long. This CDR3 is CASSSADLGETQYF. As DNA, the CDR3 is TGTGCCAGCAGCTCGGCCGACCTGGGGGAGACCCAGTACTTC.

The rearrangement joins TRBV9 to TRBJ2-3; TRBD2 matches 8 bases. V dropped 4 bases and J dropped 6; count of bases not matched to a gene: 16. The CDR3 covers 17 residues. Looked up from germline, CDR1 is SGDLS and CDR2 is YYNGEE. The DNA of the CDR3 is TGTGCCAGCAGCCCCCAACCGGGACTAGTGGGAGGTGATACGCAGTATTTT. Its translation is CASSPQPGLVGGDTQYF.

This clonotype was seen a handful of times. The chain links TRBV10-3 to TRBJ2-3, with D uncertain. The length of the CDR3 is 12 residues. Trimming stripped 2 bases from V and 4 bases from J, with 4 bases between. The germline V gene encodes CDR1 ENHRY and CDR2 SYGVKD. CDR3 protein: CAISEEPDTQYF. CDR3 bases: TGTGCCATCAGTGAGGAACCAGATACGCAGTATTTT.

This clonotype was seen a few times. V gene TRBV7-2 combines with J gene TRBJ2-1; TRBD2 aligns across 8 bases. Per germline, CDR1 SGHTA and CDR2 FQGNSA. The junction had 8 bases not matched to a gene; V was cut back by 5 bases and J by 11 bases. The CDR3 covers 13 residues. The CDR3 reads CASSPVLAVQQFF. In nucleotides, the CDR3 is TGTGCCAGCAGCCCAGTACTAGCGGTCCAGCAGTTCTTC.

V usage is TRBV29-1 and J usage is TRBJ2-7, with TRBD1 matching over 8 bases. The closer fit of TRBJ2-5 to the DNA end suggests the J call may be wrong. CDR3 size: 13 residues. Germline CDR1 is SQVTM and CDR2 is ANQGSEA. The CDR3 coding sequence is TGCAGCACAGGCGACAGGGGTGGAGAGACCCAGTACTTC. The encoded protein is CSTGDRGGETQYF.

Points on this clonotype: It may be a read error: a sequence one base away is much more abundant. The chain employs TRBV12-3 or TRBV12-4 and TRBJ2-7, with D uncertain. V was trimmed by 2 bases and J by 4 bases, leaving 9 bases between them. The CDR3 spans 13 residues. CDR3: CASSLTEEYEQYF. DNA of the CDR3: TGTGCCAGCAGTTTAACAGAGGAGTACGAGCAGTACTTC.

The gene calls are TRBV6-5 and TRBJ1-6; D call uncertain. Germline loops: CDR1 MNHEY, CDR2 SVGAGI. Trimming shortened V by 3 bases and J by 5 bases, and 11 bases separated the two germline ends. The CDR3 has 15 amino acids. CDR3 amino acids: CASSYRQVDNSPLHF. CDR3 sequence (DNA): TGTGCCAGCAGTTATAGGCAGGTCGATAATTCACCCCTCCACTTT.

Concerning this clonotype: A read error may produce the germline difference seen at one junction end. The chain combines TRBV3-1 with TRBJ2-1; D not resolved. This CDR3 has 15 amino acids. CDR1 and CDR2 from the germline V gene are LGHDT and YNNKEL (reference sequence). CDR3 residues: CASSQEALIYSEQFF. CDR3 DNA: TGTGCCAGCAGCCAAGAGGCCCTAATTTACAGTGAGCAGTTCTTC.

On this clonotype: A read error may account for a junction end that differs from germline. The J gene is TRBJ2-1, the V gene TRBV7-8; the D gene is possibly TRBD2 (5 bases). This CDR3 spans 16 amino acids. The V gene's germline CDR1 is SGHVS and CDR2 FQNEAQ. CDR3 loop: CAGSFRSGSSYNEQFF. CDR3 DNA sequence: TGTGCCGGCAGCTTTCGCAGCGGAAGCTCCTACAATGAGCAGTTCTTC.

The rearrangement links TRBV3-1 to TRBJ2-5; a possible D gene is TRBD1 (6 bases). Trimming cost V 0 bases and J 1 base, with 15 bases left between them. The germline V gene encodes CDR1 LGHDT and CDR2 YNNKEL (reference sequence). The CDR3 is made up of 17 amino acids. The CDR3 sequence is CASSQDRRQAPQETQYF. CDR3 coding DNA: TGTGCCAGCAGCCAAGATAGGAGACAGGCTCCCCAAGAGACCCAGTACTTC.

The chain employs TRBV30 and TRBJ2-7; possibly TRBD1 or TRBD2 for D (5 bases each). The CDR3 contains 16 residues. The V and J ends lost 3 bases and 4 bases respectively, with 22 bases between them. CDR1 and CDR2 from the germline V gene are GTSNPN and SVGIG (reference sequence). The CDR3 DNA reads TGTGCCTGGAGCCTGAACCAACCGGGACCCGGATACGAGCAGTACTTC. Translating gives CAWSLNQPGPGYEQYF. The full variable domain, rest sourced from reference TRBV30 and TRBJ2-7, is SQTIHQWPATLVQPVGSPLSLECTVEGTSNPNLYWYRQAAGRGLQLLFYSVGIGQISSEVPQNLSASRPQDRQFILSSKKLLLSDSGFYLCAWSLNQPGPGYEQYFGPGTRLTVT.

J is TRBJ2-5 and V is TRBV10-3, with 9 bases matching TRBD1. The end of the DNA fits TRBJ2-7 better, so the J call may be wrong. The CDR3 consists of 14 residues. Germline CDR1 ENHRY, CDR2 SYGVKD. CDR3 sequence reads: CAISDVDRGYEQYF. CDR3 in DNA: TGTGCCATCAGTGATGTGGACAGGGGCTACGAGCAGTACTTC.

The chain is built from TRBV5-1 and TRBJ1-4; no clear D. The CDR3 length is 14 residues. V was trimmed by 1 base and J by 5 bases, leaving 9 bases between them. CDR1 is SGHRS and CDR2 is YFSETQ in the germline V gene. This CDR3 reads CASSLTTKNEKLFF. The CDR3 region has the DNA TGCGCCAGCAGCTTGACGACGAAGAATGAAAAACTGTTTTTT.

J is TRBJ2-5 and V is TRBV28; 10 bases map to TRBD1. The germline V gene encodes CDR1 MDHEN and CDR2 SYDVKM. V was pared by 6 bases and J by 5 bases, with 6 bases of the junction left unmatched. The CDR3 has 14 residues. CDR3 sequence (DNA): TGTGCCAGCAGCCGGACAGGGGGGTTTGAGACCCAGTACTTC. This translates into CASSRTGGFETQYF.

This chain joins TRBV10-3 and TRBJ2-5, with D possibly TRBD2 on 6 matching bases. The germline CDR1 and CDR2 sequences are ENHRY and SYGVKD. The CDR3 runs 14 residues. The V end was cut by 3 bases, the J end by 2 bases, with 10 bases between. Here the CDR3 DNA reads TGTGCCATCAGTGAAACCGGGACTCAAGAGACCCAGTACTTC. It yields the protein CAISETGTQETQYF.